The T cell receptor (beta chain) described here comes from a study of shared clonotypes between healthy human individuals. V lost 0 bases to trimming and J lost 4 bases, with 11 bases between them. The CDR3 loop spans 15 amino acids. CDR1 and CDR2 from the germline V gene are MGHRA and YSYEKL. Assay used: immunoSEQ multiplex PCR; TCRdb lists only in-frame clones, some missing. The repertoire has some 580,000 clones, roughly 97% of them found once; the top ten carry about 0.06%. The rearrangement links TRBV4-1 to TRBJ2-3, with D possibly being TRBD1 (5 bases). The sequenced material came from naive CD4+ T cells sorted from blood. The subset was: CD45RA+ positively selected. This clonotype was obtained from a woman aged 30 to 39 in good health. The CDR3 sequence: CASSQEQDGADTQYF. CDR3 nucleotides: TGCGCCAGCAGCCAAGAACAGGATGGGGCAGATACGCAGTATTTT.